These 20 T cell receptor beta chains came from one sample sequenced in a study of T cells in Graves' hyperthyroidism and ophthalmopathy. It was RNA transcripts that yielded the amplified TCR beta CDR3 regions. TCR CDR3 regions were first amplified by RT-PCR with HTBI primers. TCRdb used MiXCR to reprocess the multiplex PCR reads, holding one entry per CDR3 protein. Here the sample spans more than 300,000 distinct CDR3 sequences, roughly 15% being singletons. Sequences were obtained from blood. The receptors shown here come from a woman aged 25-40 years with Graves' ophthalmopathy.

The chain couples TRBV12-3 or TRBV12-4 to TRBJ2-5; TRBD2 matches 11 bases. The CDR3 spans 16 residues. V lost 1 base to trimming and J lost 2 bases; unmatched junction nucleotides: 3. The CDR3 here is CASSLGGLADQETQYF. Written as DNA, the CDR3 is TGTGCCAGCAGTTTAGGGGGACTAGCGGATCAAGAGACCCAGTACTTC.

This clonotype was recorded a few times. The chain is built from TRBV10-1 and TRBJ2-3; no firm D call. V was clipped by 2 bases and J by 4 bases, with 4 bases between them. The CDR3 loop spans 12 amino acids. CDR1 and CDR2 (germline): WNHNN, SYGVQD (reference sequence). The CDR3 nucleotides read TGCGCCAGCAGTGAGAGGGCAGATACGCAGTATTTT. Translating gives CASSERADTQYF.

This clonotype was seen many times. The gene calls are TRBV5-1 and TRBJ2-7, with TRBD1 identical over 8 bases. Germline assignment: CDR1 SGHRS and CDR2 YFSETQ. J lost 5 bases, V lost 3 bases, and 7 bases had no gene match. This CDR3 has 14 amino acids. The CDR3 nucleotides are TGCGCCAGCAGCTCCTCAGACAGGGGTCACGAGCAGTACTTC. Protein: CASSSSDRGHEQYF.

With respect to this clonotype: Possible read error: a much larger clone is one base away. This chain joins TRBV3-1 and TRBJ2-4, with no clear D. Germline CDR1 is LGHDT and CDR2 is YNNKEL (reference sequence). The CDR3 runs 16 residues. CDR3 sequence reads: CVSSQARSLLPNIQYF. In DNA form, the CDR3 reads TGTGTCAGCAGCCAAGCTAGGTCCCTATTACCAAACATTCAGTACTTC.

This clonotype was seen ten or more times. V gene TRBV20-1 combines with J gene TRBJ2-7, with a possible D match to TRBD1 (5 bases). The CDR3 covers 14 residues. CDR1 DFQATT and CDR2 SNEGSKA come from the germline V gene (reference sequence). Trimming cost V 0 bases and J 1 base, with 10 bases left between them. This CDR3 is CSARDIRTSYEQYF. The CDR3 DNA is TGCAGTGCTAGAGATATTAGGACATCCTACGAGCAGTACTTC.

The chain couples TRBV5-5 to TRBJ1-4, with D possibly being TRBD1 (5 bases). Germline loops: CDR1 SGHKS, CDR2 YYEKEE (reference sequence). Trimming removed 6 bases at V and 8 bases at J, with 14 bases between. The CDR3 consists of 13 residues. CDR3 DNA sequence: TGTGCCAGCACTCCGACACGGGGGGAAAAACTGTTTTTT. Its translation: CASTPTRGEKLFF.

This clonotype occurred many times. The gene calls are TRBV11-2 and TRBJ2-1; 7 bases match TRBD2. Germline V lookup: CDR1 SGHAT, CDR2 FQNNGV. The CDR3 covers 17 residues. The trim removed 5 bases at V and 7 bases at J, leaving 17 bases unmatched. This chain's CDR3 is CASSLLLAGGKGNEQFF. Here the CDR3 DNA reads TGTGCCAGCAGCCTCCTTTTAGCGGGCGGAAAGGGGAATGAGCAGTTCTTC. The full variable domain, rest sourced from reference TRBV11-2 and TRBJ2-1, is EAGVAQSPRYKIIEKRQSVAFWCNPISGHATLYWYQQILGQGPKLLIQFQNNGVVDDSQLPKDRFSAERLKGVDSTLKIQPAKLEDSAVYLCASSLLLAGGKGNEQFFGPGTRLTVL.

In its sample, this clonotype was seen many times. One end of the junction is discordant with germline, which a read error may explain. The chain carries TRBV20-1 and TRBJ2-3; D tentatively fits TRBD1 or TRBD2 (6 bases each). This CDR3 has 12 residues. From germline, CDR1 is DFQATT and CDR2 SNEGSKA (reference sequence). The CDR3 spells CSVVGGTDTQYF. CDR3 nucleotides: TGCAGTGTAGTGGGGGGCACCGATACGCAGTATTTT.

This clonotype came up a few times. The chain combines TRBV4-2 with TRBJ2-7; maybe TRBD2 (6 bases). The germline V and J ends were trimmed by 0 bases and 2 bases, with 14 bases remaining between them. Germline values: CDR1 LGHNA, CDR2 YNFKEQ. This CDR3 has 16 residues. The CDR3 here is CASSQDIDTSPYEQYF. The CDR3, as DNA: TGTGCCAGCAGCCAAGATATCGACACTAGCCCCTACGAGCAGTACTTC.

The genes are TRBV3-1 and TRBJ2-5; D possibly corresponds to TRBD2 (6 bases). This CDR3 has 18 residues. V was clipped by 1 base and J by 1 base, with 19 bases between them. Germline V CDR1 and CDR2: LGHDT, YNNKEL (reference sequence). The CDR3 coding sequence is TGTGCCAGCAGCCAAGGCGGGACGTCTAGGGTGACCCAAGAGACCCAGTACTTC. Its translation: CASSQGGTSRVTQETQYF.

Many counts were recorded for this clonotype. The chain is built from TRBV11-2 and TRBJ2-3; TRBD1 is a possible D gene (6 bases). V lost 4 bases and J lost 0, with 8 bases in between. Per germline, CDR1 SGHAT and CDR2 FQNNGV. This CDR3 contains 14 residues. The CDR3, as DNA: TGTGCCAGCAGCTCGGACAGTAGCACAGATACGCAGTATTTT. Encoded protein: CASSSDSSTDTQYF. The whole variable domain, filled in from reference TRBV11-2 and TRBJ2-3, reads EAGVAQSPRYKIIEKRQSVAFWCNPISGHATLYWYQQILGQGPKLLIQFQNNGVVDDSQLPKDRFSAERLKGVDSTLKIQPAKLEDSAVYLCASSSDSSTDTQYFGPGTRLTVL.

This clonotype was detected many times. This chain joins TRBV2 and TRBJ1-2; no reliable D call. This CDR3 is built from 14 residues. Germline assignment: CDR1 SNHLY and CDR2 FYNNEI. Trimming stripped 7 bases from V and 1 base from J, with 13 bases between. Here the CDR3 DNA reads TGTGCCAGCATCCGTGGCACAGTTAACTATGGCTACACCTTC. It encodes CASIRGTVNYGYTF.

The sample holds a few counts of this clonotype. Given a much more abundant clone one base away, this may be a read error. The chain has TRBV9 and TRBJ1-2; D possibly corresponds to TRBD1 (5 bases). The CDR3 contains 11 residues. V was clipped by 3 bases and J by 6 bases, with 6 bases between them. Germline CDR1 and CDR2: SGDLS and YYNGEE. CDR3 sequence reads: CASSARDGYTF. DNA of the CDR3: TGTGCCAGCAGCGCCAGGGATGGCTACACCTTC.

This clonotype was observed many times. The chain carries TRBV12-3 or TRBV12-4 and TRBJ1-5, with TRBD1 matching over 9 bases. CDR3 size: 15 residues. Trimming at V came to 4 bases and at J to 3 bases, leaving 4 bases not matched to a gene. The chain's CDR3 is CASSWGQGYNQPQHF. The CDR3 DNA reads TGTGCCAGCAGTTGGGGACAGGGTTACAATCAGCCCCAGCATTTT.

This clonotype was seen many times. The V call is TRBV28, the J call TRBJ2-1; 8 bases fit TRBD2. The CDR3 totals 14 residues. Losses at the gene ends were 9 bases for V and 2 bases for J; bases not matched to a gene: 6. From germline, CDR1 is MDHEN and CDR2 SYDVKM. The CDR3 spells CASGRGGPYNEQFF. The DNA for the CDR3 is TGTGCCAGTGGTCGGGGGGGCCCCTACAATGAGCAGTTCTTC. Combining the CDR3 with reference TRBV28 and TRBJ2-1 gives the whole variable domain DVKVTQSSRYLVKRTGEKVFLECVQDMDHENMFWYRQDPGLGLRLIYFSYDVKMKEKGDIPEGYSVSREKKERFSLILESASTNQTSMYLCASGRGGPYNEQFFGPGTRLTVL.

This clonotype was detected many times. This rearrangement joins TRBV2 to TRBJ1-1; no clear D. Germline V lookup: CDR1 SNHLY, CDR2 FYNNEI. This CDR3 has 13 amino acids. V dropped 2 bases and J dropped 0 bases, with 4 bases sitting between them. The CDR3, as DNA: TGTGCCAGCAGTGAAAGGGTGAACACTGAAGCTTTCTTT. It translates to CASSERVNTEAFF.

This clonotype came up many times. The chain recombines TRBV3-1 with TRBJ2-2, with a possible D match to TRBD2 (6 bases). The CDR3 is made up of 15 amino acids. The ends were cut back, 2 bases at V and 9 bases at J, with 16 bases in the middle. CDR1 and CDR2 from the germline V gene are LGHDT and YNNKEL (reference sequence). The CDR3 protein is CASSQIDRGLRELFF. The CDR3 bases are TGTGCCAGCAGCCAAATTGATCGGGGGTTAAGGGAGCTGTTTTTT.

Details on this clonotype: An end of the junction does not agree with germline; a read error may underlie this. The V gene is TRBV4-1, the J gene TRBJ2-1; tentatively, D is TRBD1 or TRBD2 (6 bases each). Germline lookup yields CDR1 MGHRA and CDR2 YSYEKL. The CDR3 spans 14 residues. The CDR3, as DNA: TGCGCCAGCAGCCCTCGGGGGCCGTACAATGAGCAGCTCTTC. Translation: CASSPRGPYNEQLF.

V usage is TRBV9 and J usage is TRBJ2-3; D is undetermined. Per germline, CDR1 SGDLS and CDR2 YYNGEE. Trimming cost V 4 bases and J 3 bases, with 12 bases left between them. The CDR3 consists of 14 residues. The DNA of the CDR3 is TGTGCCAGCAGCCCAAACCCTAGGACAGATACGCAGTATTTT. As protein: CASSPNPRTDTQYF.

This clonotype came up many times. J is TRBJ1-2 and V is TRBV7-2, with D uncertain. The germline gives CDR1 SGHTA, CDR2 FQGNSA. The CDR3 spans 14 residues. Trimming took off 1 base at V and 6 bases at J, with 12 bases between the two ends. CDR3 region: CASSLDLWTNGYTF. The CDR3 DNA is TGTGCCAGCAGCTTAGACCTTTGGACCAATGGCTACACCTTC. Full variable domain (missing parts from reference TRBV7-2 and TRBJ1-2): GAGVSQSPSNKVTEKGKDVELRCDPISGHTALYWYRQSLGQGLEFLIYFQGNSAPDKSGLPSDRFSAERTGGSVSTLTIQRTQQEDSAVYLCASSLDLWTNGYTFGSGTRLTVV.